The TCR beta chain under discussion was sequenced for a study of cytomegalovirus exposure and HLA in healthy donors. Study-level information: A prior analysis found around 110 million unique TCR beta sequences from 150 million to 200 million T cells. Study observations and caveats: A highly shared variant cluster was judged a likely technical artifact. According to the study, around 150 TCR beta chains were cytomegalovirus-associated.

As regards this clone: The antigen remains unidentified.

CDR1 and CDR2 from the germline V gene are SGDLS and YYNGEE. V was cut by 0 bases and J by 0 bases, with 7 bases left in between. This CDR3 comprises 15 residues. PCR employed 60 Vbeta and 13 Jbeta primers. Data came from immunoSEQ multiplex PCR; TCRdb stores just in-frame clones and leaves some out. The data show approximately 170,000 clones, with 75% to 90% seen just once and 1% held by the top ten. The V call is TRBV9, the J call TRBJ2-4; D unresolved. Sequencing was performed on PBMCs. The source is a boy aged 2 to 10 in good health and CMV-seronegative. CDR3 bases: TGTGCCAGCAGCGTAGACCCGGGAGCCAAAAACATTCAGTACTTC. It is translated as CASSVDPGAKNIQYF.